These T cell receptor beta chains were read from a single sample in a study of blood T cells in healthy people across ages. TCRdb reprocessed the 5' RACE reads via MiXCR and lists one record per CDR3 protein. This table has hundreds of thousands of distinct CDR3 sequences, around 26% appearing once. Input material: blood. These receptors all come from a woman of 80 years or more in good health. Each CDR3 is given without its conserved first and last residue. A clone size is listed for some rows: how often the clone was seen (once, few, many), or a class if it is expanded.

CDR3 protein	V gene	J gene	clone size
ASSTGYNTEAF	TRBV6-5	TRBJ1-1	many
ASSVVSEAF	TRBV9	TRBJ1-1	few
ASAPGGFGYEQY	TRBV7-2	TRBJ2-7	many
ASSGSGTGSGYT	TRBV5-1	TRBJ1-2	few
ASGGTGDNEQF	TRBV5-1	TRBJ2-1	many
ASSTRLGAPGANVLT	TRBV2	TRBJ2-6	many
ASSGGGGADVEY	TRBV12-3/TRBV12-4	TRBJ2-3	-
ASSYSSGGVGDEQF	TRBV6-2/TRBV6-3	TRBJ2-1	many
AISKLSQETQY	TRBV10-3	TRBJ2-5	many
ASRSGGGANIQY	TRBV13	TRBJ2-4	-
ASQTYSGWGRGTQY	TRBV27	TRBJ2-3	few
ASRSIDKSYEQY	TRBV28	TRBJ2-7	many
ASSQARTGRETQY	TRBV11-2	TRBJ2-5	many
ASRKLRRGGPPTSDTQY	TRBV6-5	TRBJ2-3	many
ASSRTVRETQY	TRBV19	TRBJ2-5	-
ASIPSLGYEQY	TRBV7-9	TRBJ2-7	many
SAGERRGAENTEAF	TRBV20-1	TRBJ1-1	-
ASSWSGGALETQY	TRBV5-4	TRBJ2-5	-
SAREGRRGLADTQY	TRBV20-1	TRBJ2-3	few
ASSLGVTDTQY	TRBV12-3/TRBV12-4	TRBJ2-3	many
ASSLLTRRDTEAL	TRBV7-2	TRBJ1-1	-
ASSLLLGGPYNEQF	TRBV7-3	TRBJ2-1	once
ASSNAGQARRTEAF	TRBV5-1	TRBJ1-1	few
SAPTGSYT	TRBV20-1	TRBJ1-2	many
ASSKRDSYTDTQY	TRBV7-8	TRBJ2-3	many
ASSPRGATNEKLF	TRBV18	TRBJ1-4	many
ASSFGVPSGYT	TRBV28	TRBJ1-2	few
ASSYLAGGFHEQY	TRBV2	TRBJ2-7	few
ASSEAVWRGGRRETQY	TRBV6-1	TRBJ2-5	-
ASSAMGAKNIQY	TRBV6-2/TRBV6-3	TRBJ2-4	many
ASSQKPGGEKTQY	TRBV14	TRBJ2-5	many
SARPQGDYGYT	TRBV20-1	TRBJ1-2	-
ASSLKAIAGAYNEQF	TRBV5-1	TRBJ2-1	many
ARQLRTDGETQY	TRBV5-1	TRBJ2-5	many
ASSLPTGGNQPQH	TRBV27	TRBJ1-5	-
ASIAPRGTSASHTQY	TRBV7-2	TRBJ2-3	many
ASRGLAGVPSYNEQF	TRBV27	TRBJ2-1	many
ASKAGPYGYT	TRBV10-2	TRBJ1-2	many
ASSLTEHTEAF	TRBV5-1	TRBJ1-1	-
ASSEWLAGSKNEQY	TRBV6-1	TRBJ2-7	-
ASSLDPGMNTEAF	TRBV5-1	TRBJ1-1	few
ASSHWGRGTDTQY	TRBV14	TRBJ2-3	few
ASSPRGRGEQY	TRBV28	TRBJ2-5	-
ASRGRAGADAQY	TRBV12-3/TRBV12-4	TRBJ2-3	-
ASSLLPGTSGGNEQF	TRBV11-2	TRBJ2-1	many
ASSLWRRGYT	TRBV12-3/TRBV12-4	TRBJ1-2	few
ASSLAVHNGEKLF	TRBV5-1	TRBJ1-4	-
ASSQRTMGGNEQF	TRBV18	TRBJ2-1	few
ASSLEGMDTYGCT	TRBV5-1	TRBJ1-2	few
ASTPRPGRGNYGYT	TRBV27	TRBJ1-2	many
ASRPSGGYNEQF	TRBV12-3/TRBV12-4	TRBJ2-1	many
ASSLWTGDEETQY	TRBV3-1	TRBJ2-5	many